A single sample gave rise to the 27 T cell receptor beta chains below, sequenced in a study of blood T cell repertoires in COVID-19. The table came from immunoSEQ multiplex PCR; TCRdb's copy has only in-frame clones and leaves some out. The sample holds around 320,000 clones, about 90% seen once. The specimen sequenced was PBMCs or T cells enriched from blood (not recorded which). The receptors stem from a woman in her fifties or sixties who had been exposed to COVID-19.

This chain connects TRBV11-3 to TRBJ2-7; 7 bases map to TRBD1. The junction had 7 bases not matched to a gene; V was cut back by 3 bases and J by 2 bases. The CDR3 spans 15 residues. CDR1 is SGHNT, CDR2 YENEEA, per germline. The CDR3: CASSLAGTDAYEQYF. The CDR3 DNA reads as TGTGCCAGCAGCTTGGCCGGGACAGATGCCTACGAGCAGTACTTC.

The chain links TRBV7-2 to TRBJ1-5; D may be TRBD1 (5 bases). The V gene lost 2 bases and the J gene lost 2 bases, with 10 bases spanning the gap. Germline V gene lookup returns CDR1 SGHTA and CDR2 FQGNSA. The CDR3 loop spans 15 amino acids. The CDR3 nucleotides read TGTGCCAGCAGCTTATCCAGGGAGGGCAATCAGCCCCAGCATTTT. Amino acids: CASSLSREGNQPQHF.

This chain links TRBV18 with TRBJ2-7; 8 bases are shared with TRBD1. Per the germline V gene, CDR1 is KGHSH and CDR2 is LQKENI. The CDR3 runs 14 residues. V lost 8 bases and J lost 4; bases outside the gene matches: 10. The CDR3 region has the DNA TGTGCCAGCCCCCCGGGGCAGGGGGCGTACGAGCAGTACTTC. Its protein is CASPPGQGAYEQYF.

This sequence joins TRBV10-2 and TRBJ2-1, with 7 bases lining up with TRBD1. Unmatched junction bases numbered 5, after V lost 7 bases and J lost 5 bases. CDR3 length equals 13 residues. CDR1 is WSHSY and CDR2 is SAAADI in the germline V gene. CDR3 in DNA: TGCGCCAGCACGAGGGGGCTGAACAATGAGCAGTTCTTC. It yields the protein CASTRGLNNEQFF.

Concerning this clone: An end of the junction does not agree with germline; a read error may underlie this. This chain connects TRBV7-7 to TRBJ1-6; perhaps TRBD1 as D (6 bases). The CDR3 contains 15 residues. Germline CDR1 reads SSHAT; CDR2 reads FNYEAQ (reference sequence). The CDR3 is CASSLDSSYNSPLHF. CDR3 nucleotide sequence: TGTGCTAGCAGCCTGGACAGCTCCTATAATTCACCCCTCCACTTT.

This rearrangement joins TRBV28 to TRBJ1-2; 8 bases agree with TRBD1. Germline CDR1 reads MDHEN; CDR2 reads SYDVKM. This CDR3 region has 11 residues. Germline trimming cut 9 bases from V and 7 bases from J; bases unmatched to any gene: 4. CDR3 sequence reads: CASETGVGYTF. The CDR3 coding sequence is TGTGCCAGTGAGACAGGGGTTGGCTACACCTTC.

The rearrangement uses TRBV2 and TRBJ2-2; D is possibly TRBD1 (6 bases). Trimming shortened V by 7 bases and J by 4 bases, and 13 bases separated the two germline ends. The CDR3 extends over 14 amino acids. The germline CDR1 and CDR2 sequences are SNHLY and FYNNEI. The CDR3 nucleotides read TGTGCCAGCATACAGGGTCTTGTCACCGGGGAGCTGTTTTTT. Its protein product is CASIQGLVTGELFF.

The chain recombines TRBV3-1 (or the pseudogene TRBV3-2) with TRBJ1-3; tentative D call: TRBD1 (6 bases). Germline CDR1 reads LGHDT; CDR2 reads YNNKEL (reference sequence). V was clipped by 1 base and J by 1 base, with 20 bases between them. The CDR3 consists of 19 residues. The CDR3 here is CASSQGEQGPYISGNTIYF. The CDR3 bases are TGTGCCAGCAGCCAAGGGGAACAGGGACCTTATATATCTGGAAACACCATATATTTT.

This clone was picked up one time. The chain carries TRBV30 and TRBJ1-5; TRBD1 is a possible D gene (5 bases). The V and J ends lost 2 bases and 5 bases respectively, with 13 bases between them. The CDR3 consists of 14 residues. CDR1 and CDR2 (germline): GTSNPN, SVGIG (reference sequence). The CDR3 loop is CAWSLRGVYQPQHF. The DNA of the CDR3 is TGTGCCTGGAGTTTGCGGGGGGTTTATCAGCCCCAGCATTTT. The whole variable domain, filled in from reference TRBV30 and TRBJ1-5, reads SQTIHQWPATLVQPVGSPLSLECTVEGTSNPNLYWYRQAAGRGLQLLFYSVGIGQISSEVPQNLSASRPQDRQFILSSKKLLLSDSGFYLCAWSLRGVYQPQHFGDGTRLSIL.

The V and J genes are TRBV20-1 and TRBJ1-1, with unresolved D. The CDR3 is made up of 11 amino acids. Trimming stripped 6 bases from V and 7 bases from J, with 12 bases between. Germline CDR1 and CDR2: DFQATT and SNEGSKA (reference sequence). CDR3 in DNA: TGCAGTGCGGGTCGGGGAGGTGAAGCTTTCTTT. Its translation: CSAGRGGEAFF.

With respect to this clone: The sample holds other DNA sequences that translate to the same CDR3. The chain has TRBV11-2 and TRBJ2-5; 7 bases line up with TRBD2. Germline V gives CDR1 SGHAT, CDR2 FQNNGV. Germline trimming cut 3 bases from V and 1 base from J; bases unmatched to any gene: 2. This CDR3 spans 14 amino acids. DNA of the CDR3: TGTGCCAGCAGCTTGGGAGGGATCCAAGAGACCCAGTACTTC. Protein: CASSLGGIQETQYF.

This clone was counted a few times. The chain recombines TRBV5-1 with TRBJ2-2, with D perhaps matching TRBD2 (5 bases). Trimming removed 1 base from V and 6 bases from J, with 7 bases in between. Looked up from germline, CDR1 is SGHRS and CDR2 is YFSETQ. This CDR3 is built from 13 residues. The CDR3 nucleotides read TGCGCCAGCAGCTTGTCCGGGGCCGGGGAGCTGTTTTTT. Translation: CASSLSGAGELFF.

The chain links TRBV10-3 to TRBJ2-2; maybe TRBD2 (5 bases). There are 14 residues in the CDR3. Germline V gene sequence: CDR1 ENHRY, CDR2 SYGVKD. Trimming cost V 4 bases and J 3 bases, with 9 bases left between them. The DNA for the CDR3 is TGTGCCATCAGTGGCGGGTCCCACACCGGGGAGCTGTTTTTT. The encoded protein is CAISGGSHTGELFF.

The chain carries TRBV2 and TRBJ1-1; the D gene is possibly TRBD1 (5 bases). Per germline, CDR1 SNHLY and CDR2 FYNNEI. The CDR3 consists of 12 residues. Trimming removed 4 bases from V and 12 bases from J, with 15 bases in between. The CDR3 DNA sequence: TGTGCCAGCAGTGGGGGGGGTACGGGGACTTTCTTT. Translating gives CASSGGGTGTFF. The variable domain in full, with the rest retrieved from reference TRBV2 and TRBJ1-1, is EPEVTQTPSHQVTQMGQEVILRCVPISNHLYFYWYRQILGQKVEFLVSFYNNEISEKSEIFDDQFSVERPDGSNFTLKIRSTKLEDSAMYFCASSGGGTGTFFGQGTRLTVV.

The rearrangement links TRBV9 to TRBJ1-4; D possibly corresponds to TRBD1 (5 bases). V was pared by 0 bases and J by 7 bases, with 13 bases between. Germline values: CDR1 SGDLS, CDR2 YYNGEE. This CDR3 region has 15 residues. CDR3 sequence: CASSVDLGAREKLFF. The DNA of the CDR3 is TGTGCCAGCAGCGTAGATTTAGGGGCACGTGAAAAACTGTTTTTT. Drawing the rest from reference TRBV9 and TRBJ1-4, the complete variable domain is DSGVTQTPKHLITATGQRVTLRCSPRSGDLSVYWYQQSLDQGLQFLIQYYNGEERAKGNILERFSAQQFPDLHSELNLSSLELGDSALYFCASSVDLGAREKLFFGSGTQLSVL.

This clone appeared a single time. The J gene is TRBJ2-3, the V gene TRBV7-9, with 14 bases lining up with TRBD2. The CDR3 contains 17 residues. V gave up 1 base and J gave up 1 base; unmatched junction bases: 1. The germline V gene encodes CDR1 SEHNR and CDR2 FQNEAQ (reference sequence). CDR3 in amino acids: CASSLVTSGGGTDTQYF. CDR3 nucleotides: TGTGCCAGCAGCTTAGTGACTAGCGGGGGGGGCACAGATACGCAGTATTTT.

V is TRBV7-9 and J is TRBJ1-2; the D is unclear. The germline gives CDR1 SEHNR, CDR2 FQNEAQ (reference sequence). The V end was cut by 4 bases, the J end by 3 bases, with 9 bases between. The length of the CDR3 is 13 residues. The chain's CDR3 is CASSSGWDYGYTF. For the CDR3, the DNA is TGTGCCAGCAGCTCGGGATGGGACTATGGCTACACCTTC.

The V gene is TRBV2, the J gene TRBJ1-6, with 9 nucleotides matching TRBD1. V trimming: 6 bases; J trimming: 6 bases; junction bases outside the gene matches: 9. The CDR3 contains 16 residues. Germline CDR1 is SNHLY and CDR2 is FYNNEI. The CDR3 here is CASRNTGGAGNSPLHF. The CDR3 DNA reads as TGTGCCAGCAGGAATACAGGGGGCGCGGGTAATTCACCCCTCCACTTT.

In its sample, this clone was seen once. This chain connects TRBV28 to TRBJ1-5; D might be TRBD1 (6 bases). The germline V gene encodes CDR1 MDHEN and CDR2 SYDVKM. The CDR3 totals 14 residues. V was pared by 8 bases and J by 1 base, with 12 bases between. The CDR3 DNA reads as TGTGCCAGCCAGGGGATAGGAAGCAATCAGCCCCAGCATTTT. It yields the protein CASQGIGSNQPQHF.

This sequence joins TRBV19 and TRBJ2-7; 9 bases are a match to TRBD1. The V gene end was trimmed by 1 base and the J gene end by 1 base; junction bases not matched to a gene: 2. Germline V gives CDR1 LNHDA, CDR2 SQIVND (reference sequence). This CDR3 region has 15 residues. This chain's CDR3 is CASSIAGTGSYEQYF. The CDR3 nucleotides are TGTGCCAGTAGTATAGCCGGGACAGGGTCCTACGAGCAGTACTTC.

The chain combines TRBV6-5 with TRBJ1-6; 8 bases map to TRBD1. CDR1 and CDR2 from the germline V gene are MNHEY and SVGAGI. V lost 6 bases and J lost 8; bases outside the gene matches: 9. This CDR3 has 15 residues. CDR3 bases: TGTGCCAGCAGGAGGGGGGACAGGTATGATTCACCCCTCCACTTT. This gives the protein CASRRGDRYDSPLHF.

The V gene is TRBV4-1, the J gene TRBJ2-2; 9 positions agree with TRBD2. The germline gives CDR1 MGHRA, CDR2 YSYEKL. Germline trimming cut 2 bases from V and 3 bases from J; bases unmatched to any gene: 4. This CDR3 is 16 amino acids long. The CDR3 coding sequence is TGCGCCAGCAGCCAAAGGACTAGCGAGTACACCGGGGAGCTGTTTTTT. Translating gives CASSQRTSEYTGELFF.

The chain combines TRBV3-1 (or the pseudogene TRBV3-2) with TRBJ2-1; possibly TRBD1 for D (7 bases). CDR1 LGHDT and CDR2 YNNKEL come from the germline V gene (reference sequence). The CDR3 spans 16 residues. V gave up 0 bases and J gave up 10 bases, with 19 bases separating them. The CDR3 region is CASSQDFGAGGIEQFF. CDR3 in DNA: TGTGCCAGCAGCCAAGATTTCGGGGCAGGGGGGATCGAGCAGTTCTTC.

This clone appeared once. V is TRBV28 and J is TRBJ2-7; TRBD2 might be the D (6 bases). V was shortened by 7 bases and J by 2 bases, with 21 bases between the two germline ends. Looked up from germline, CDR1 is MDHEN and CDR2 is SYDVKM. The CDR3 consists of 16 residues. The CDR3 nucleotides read TGTGCCAGCACCCACCCAGGGACTCTTTCCCCCTACGAGCAGTACTTC. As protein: CASTHPGTLSPYEQYF.

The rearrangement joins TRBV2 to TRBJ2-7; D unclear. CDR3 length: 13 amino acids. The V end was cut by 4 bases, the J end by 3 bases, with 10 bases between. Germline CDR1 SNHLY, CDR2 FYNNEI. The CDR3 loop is CASSVYNYYEQYF. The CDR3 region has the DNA TGTGCCAGCAGTGTGTACAATTACTACGAGCAGTACTTC.

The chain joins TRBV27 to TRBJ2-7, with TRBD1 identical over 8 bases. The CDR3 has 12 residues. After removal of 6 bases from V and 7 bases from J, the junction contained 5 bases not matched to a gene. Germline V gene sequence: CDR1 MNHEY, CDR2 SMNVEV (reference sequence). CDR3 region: CASSTGGREQYF. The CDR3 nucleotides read TGTGCCAGCAGCACAGGGGGACGGGAGCAGTACTTC.

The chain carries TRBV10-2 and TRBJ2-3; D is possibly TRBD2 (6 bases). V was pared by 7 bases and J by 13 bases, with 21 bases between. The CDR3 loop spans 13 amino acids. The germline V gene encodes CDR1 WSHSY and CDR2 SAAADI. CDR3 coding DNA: TGCGCCAGCATTGCGCGGGGTGTCCATAAGGAGTATTTT. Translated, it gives CASIARGVHKEYF.